Listed below are T cell receptor beta chains from one sample, sequenced in a study of immune evolution from preneoplasia to lung adenocarcinoma. The table came from immunoSEQ multiplex PCR; TCRdb's copy has only in-frame clones and leaves some out. This table holds thousands of clones, about four fifths found once. Sequencing was done on a sample of FFPE invasive lung adenocarcinoma tissue. Receptors were obtained from a person aged 45 to 69 with lung adenocarcinoma. Both conserved end residues are part of each CDR3. A D gene is named only where the DNA matches it firmly. Size tells how often a clone was seen (once, few, many) or the class of an expanded clone, and some rows leave it out.

J gene: TRBJ2-7; V gene: TRBV2; clone size: .; CDR3 length: 12; D gene: TRBD1; CDR3 protein: CASRQGSYEQYF; CDR3 DNA: TGTGCCAGCAGACAGGGGTCCTACGAGCAGTACTTC
J gene: TRBJ2-3; V gene: TRBV5-1; clone size: once; CDR3 length: 15; D gene: .; CDR3 protein: CASSLAAGEADTQYF; CDR3 DNA: TGCGCCAGCAGCTTGGCGGCAGGGGAAGCAGATACGCAGTATTTT
J gene: TRBJ2-7; V gene: TRBV27; clone size: .; CDR3 length: 11; D gene: .; CDR3 protein: CASSFGGEQYF; CDR3 DNA: TGTGCCAGCAGTTTTGGGGGCGAGCAGTACTTC
J gene: TRBJ1-2; V gene: TRBV28; clone size: .; CDR3 length: 12; D gene: .; CDR3 protein: CASFRTNYGYTF; CDR3 DNA: TGTGCCAGCTTTCGTACTAACTATGGCTACACCTTC
J gene: TRBJ2-7; V gene: TRBV4-1; clone size: .; CDR3 length: 14; D gene: TRBD2; CDR3 protein: CASSQEIREGEQYF; CDR3 DNA: TGCGCCAGCAGCCAAGAGATCAGGGAGGGCGAGCAGTACTTC
J gene: TRBJ1-6; V gene: TRBV18; clone size: .; CDR3 length: 15; D gene: TRBD1; CDR3 protein: CASSLTGQGNSPLHF; CDR3 DNA: TGTGCCAGCTCACTCACTGGACAGGGGAATTCACCCCTCCACTTT
J gene: TRBJ1-5; V gene: TRBV27; clone size: .; CDR3 length: 14; D gene: .; CDR3 protein: CASSGDSSNQPQHF; CDR3 DNA: TGTGCCAGCAGTGGTGACAGTAGCAATCAGCCCCAGCATTTT
J gene: TRBJ2-5; V gene: TRBV7-2; clone size: .; CDR3 length: 14; D gene: .; CDR3 protein: CASSRRVGQETQYF; CDR3 DNA: TGTGCCAGCAGCCGGAGAGTGGGGCAAGAGACCCAGTACTTC
J gene: TRBJ1-1; V gene: TRBV11-2; clone size: few; CDR3 length: 12; D gene: .; CDR3 protein: CASSFYLTEAFF; CDR3 DNA: TGTGCCAGCAGCTTTTATCTCACTGAAGCTTTCTTT
J gene: TRBJ2-1; V gene: TRBV29-1; clone size: .; CDR3 length: 15; D gene: TRBD2; CDR3 protein: CSVVASGRAPDEQFF; CDR3 DNA: TGCAGCGTTGTCGCTAGCGGGAGGGCCCCGGATGAGCAGTTCTTC
J gene: TRBJ2-3; V gene: TRBV5-1; clone size: .; CDR3 length: 14; D gene: .; CDR3 protein: CASSLSASTDTQYF; CDR3 DNA: TGCGCCAGCAGCTTGTCGGCCAGCACAGATACGCAGTATTTT
J gene: TRBJ2-1; V gene: TRBV5-1; clone size: .; CDR3 length: 15; D gene: TRBD2; CDR3 protein: CASSLKLAGGSEQFF; CDR3 DNA: TGCGCCAGCAGCTTGAAGTTGGCGGGAGGAAGTGAGCAGTTCTTC
J gene: TRBJ2-7; V gene: TRBV5-1; clone size: .; CDR3 length: 14; D gene: TRBD1; CDR3 protein: CASSRQGAGYEQYF; CDR3 DNA: TGCGCCAGCAGCAGACAGGGGGCGGGTTACGAGCAGTACTTC
J gene: TRBJ2-2; V gene: TRBV2; clone size: .; CDR3 length: 12; D gene: TRBD2; CDR3 protein: CATRSGAGELFF; CDR3 DNA: TGTGCCACCAGGAGCGGGGCAGGGGAGCTGTTTTTT
J gene: TRBJ2-3; V gene: TRBV28; clone size: few; CDR3 length: 17; D gene: .; CDR3 protein: CASSLVGRTSSTDTQYF; CDR3 DNA: TGTGCCAGCAGTTTAGTCGGACGGACGTCTAGCACAGATACGCAGTATTTT
J gene: TRBJ2-7; V gene: TRBV9; clone size: large; CDR3 length: 17; D gene: TRBD2; CDR3 protein: CASSPFQGLAGAYEQYF; CDR3 DNA: TGTGCCAGCAGCCCCTTCCAGGGACTAGCGGGAGCGTACGAGCAGTACTTC
J gene: TRBJ2-5; V gene: TRBV30; clone size: .; CDR3 length: 15; D gene: TRBD2; CDR3 protein: CAWSVEAGGQETQYF; CDR3 DNA: TGTGCCTGGAGTGTAGAAGCGGGGGGCCAAGAGACCCAGTACTTC
J gene: TRBJ1-3; V gene: TRBV4-1; clone size: .; CDR3 length: 15; D gene: TRBD1; CDR3 protein: CASRPTGQGRDTIYF; CDR3 DNA: TGCGCCAGCAGACCTACAGGACAGGGTAGAGACACCATATATTTT
J gene: TRBJ2-1; V gene: TRBV7-2; clone size: .; CDR3 length: 15; D gene: TRBD2; CDR3 protein: CASSLGLAGYNEQFF; CDR3 DNA: TGTGCCAGCAGCTTAGGGCTAGCGGGTTACAATGAGCAGTTCTTC
J gene: TRBJ1-5; V gene: TRBV7-2; clone size: .; CDR3 length: 15; D gene: .; CDR3 protein: CASSSRGAGAQPQHF; CDR3 DNA: TGTGCCAGCAGCTCCCGGGGGGCAGGGGCTCAGCCCCAGCATTTT